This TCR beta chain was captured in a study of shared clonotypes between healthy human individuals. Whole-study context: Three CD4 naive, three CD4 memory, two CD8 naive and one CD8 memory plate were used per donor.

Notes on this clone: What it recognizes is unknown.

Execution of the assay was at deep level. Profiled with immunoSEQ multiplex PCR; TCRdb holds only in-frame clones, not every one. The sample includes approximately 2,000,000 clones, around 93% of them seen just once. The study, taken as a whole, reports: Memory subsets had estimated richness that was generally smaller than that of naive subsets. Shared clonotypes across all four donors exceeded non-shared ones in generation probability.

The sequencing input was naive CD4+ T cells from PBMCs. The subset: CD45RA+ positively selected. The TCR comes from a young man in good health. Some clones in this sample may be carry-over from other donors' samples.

The CDR3, as DNA: TGTGCCAGCAGCTTAACCGGCGGGGAGACCTACGAGCAGTACTTC. Encoded protein: CASSLTGGETYEQYF. The V call is TRBV7-3, the J call TRBJ2-7, with D perhaps TRBD2 (6 bases). The length of the CDR3 is 15 residues. Germline assignment: CDR1 SGHTA and CDR2 FQGTGA. V was trimmed by 0 bases and J by 2 bases, leaving 11 bases between them.